Below are 15 T cell receptor beta chains sequenced from a single sample in a study of blood T cell repertoires in COVID-19. Only in-frame clones appear in the TCRdb table, and some are missing; sequencing was by immunoSEQ multiplex PCR. The table shows hundreds of thousands of clones, with 70% to 90% occurring only once. The sequenced sample consisted of PBMCs or T cells enriched from blood (not recorded which). Source of these receptors: a woman aged 45-59 years with acute COVID-19.

The genes are TRBV28 and TRBJ2-3, with D uncertain. V lost 4 bases to trimming and J lost 0 bases, with 8 bases between them. CDR1 and CDR2 from the germline V gene are MDHEN and SYDVKM. The CDR3 sequence is 14 residues long. CDR3 residues: CASSSTASTDTQYF. The CDR3 coding sequence is TGTGCCAGCAGTTCCACAGCAAGCACAGATACGCAGTATTTT.

The chain carries TRBV27 and TRBJ1-5; TRBD1 aligns across 7 bases. J lost 2 bases, V lost 6 bases, and 7 bases had no gene match. The CDR3 runs 15 residues. Germline loops: CDR1 MNHEY, CDR2 SMNVEV (reference sequence). DNA of the CDR3: TGTGCCAGCAGCCTGGGAGACAGGGGCAATCAGCCCCAGCATTTT. It specifies CASSLGDRGNQPQHF.

This rearrangement joins TRBV3-1 (or the pseudogene TRBV3-2) to TRBJ2-1; maybe TRBD2 (6 bases). V was trimmed by 4 bases and J by 8 bases, leaving 15 bases between them. The CDR3 is 14 residues long. Germline lookup yields CDR1 LGHDT and CDR2 YNNKEL (reference sequence). The CDR3 coding sequence is TGTGCCAGCAGCCCGTCGCTAGCGTGCCATGAGCAGTTCTTC. This encodes CASSPSLACHEQFF.

The chain recombines TRBV2 with TRBJ2-2; the D is unclear. The germline V gene encodes CDR1 SNHLY and CDR2 FYNNEI. The CDR3 has 14 residues. V lost 6 bases and J lost 2, with 10 bases in between. CDR3 protein: CASRLGVNTGELFF. CDR3 DNA sequence: TGTGCCAGCAGACTCGGAGTCAACACCGGGGAGCTGTTTTTT.

This clone was seen only once. The chain uses TRBV11-3 and TRBJ2-1, with TRBD1 identical over 8 bases. Germline V lookup: CDR1 SGHNT, CDR2 YENEEA. CDR3 size: 16 residues. Trimming took 4 bases from V and 10 from J; bases not matched to a gene: 15. The chain's CDR3 is CASSSASPTGGSEQFF. Written as DNA, the CDR3 is TGTGCCAGCAGCTCCGCCTCCCCCACAGGGGGAAGCGAGCAGTTCTTC. Drawing the rest from reference TRBV11-3 and TRBJ2-1, the complete variable domain is EAGVVQSPRYKIIEKKQPVAFWCNPISGHNTLYWYLQNLGQGPELLIRYENEEAVDDSQLPKDRFSAERLKGVDSTLKIQPAELGDSAVYLCASSSASPTGGSEQFFGPGTRLTVL.

This clone was picked up one time. J is TRBJ2-1 and V is TRBV12-3 or TRBV12-4; 7 bases map to TRBD1. V dropped 5 bases and J dropped 9; count of bases not matched to a gene: 7. This CDR3 has 13 amino acids. As DNA, the CDR3 is TGTGCCAGCAGTACCCGACAGGGTGTTGAGCAGTTCTTC. Its protein product is CASSTRQGVEQFF.

This chain connects TRBV30 to TRBJ1-1, with 7 bases lining up with TRBD1. Germline V lookup: CDR1 GTSNPN, CDR2 SVGIG (reference sequence). The CDR3 length is 13 residues. V lost 2 bases, J lost 7 bases, and 7 bases stayed unmatched. The CDR3 is CAWSTLNRGEAFF. The CDR3 region has the DNA TGTGCCTGGAGTACCCTAAACAGGGGTGAAGCTTTCTTT.

This chain uses TRBV12-3 or TRBV12-4 with TRBJ2-7; 7 bases line up with TRBD1. V was pared by 6 bases and J by 4 bases, with 6 bases of the junction left unmatched. The CDR3 has 13 amino acids. CDR3 in amino acids: CASSPTGRYEQYF. CDR3 DNA: TGTGCCAGCAGCCCGACAGGGCGATACGAGCAGTACTTC.

The chain combines TRBV9 with TRBJ1-2; D remains unclear. CDR3 length: 15 amino acids. V was clipped by 3 bases and J by 3 bases, with 15 bases between them. The germline V gene has CDR1 SGDLS and CDR2 YYNGEE. Here the CDR3 DNA reads TGTGCCAGCAGCGGAGGTACTCAAACTTACTATGGCTACACCTTC. It yields the protein CASSGGTQTYYGYTF.

CDR3 protein: CASSLGGGDRETQYF. DNA of the CDR3: TGTGCCAGCAGCCTGGGCGGAGGAGACCGGGAGACCCAGTACTTC. The V gene is TRBV5-4, the J gene TRBJ2-5, with D maybe TRBD2 (5 bases). Germline values: CDR1 SGHNT, CDR2 YYREEE (reference sequence). CDR3 size: 15 residues. V was pared by 4 bases and J by 5 bases, with 18 bases between.

The chain uses TRBV28 and TRBJ2-1, with TRBD2 matching 10 bases. Losses at the gene ends were 5 bases for V and 7 bases for J; bases not matched to a gene: 8. The germline gives CDR1 MDHEN, CDR2 SYDVKM. The CDR3 covers 15 residues. CDR3 sequence (DNA): TGTGCCAGCAGTCCCACGGGACTAGCGATAAATGAGCAGTTCTTC. It is translated as CASSPTGLAINEQFF.

The chain carries TRBV7-8 and TRBJ1-1, with D unclear. The V end was cut by 2 bases, the J end by 8 bases, with 15 bases between. Per germline, CDR1 SGHVS and CDR2 FQNEAQ. CDR3 size: 14 residues. CDR3 coding DNA: TGTGCCAGCAGCTTATCCCGGTGGGCACCGGAAGCTTTCTTT. It translates to CASSLSRWAPEAFF. The whole variable domain, remainder taken from reference TRBV7-8 and TRBJ1-1, is GAGVSQSPRYKVAKRGQDVALRCDPISGHVSLFWYQQALGQGPEFLTYFQNEAQLDKSGLPSDRFFAERPEGSVSTLKIQRTQQEDSAVYLCASSLSRWAPEAFFGQGTRLTVV.

This clone was observed once. The CDR3 DNA is TGTGCCAGCAGCCAACGCGGGAGACTGAACACTGAAGCTTTCTTT. Translation: CASSQRGRLNTEAFF. This chain joins TRBV4-2 and TRBJ1-1; D gene uncertain. Germline lookup yields CDR1 LGHNA and CDR2 YNFKEQ. This CDR3 has 15 amino acids. Trimming cost V 2 bases and J 0 bases, with 10 bases left between them.

The V and J genes are TRBV28 and TRBJ2-7, with 8 bases lining up with TRBD1. This CDR3 is built from 14 residues. The V segment lost 6 bases and the J segment 7 bases; nucleotides outside the gene matches: 11. Germline loops: CDR1 MDHEN, CDR2 SYDVKM. The CDR3 DNA follows: TGTGCCAGCAGCGGACAGGGACCTTTTGGGGAGCAGTACTTC. Amino acid sequence: CASSGQGPFGEQYF.

The genes are TRBV6-5 and TRBJ2-3, with TRBD2 identical over 10 bases. CDR1 and CDR2 (germline): MNHEY, SVGAGI. Germline trimming cut 6 bases from V and 1 base from J; bases unmatched to any gene: 4. This CDR3 has 15 amino acids. The CDR3 sequence: CASRYGTSGTDTQYF. CDR3 nucleotides: TGTGCCAGCAGGTACGGGACTAGCGGCACAGATACGCAGTATTTT.